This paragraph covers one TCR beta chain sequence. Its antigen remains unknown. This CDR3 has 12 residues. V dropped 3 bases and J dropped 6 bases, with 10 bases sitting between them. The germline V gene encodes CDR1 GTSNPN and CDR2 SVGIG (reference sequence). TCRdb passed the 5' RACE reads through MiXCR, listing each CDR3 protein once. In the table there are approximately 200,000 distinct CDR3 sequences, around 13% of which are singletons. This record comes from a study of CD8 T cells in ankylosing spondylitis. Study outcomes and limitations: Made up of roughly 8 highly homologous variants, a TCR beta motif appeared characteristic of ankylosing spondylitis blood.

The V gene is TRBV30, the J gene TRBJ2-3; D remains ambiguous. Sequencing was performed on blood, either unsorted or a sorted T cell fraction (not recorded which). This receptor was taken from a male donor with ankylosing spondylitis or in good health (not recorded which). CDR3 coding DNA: TGTGCCTGGAGGGATACAGTTGATACGCAGTATTTT. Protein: CAWRDTVDTQYF.